This passage covers 29 T cell receptor beta chains from one sample sequenced in a study of blood T cells in healthy people across ages. The second PCR ran roughly 6 to 12 cycles with a sample-barcoded 5' primer and J-beta primers. TCRdb re-called the 5' RACE reads with MiXCR, one entry per CDR3 protein. The repertoire holds over 600,000 distinct CDR3 sequences, with under 25% as singletons. Sequenced: blood. These receptors all come from a man between 70 and 80 years old in good health.

This clonotype was seen a handful of times. The J gene is TRBJ2-1, the V gene TRBV20-1; TRBD1 matches at 7 bases. This CDR3 region has 15 residues. After removal of 6 bases from V and 0 bases from J, the junction contained 8 bases not matched to a gene. The germline V gene encodes CDR1 DFQATT and CDR2 SNEGSKA (reference sequence). CDR3 region: CSAPRTGSSYNEQFF. CDR3 DNA sequence: TGCAGTGCCCCTCGGACAGGAAGCTCCTACAATGAGCAGTTCTTC.

The chain joins TRBV28 to TRBJ2-7; 7 bases fit TRBD2. The junction had 8 bases not matched to a gene; V was cut back by 7 bases and J by 5 bases. Germline CDR1 reads MDHEN; CDR2 reads SYDVKM. This CDR3 contains 13 residues. The CDR3 reads CASIGEGTNEQYF. DNA for the CDR3: TGTGCCAGCATAGGGGAGGGGACCAACGAGCAGTACTTC.

This rearrangement joins TRBV5-1 to TRBJ1-4, with TRBD1 identical over 7 bases. From germline, CDR1 is SGHRS and CDR2 YFSETQ. J lost 7 bases, V lost 0 bases, and 9 bases had no gene match. The CDR3 spans 16 residues. This chain's CDR3 is CASSLGQGLVGEKLFF. In DNA form, the CDR3 reads TGCGCCAGCAGCTTGGGACAGGGCCTGGTGGGTGAAAAACTGTTTTTT.

This clonotype was observed a few times. The chain joins TRBV28 to TRBJ2-7, with 11 bases fitting TRBD2. Per the germline V gene, CDR1 is MDHEN and CDR2 is SYDVKM. J was trimmed by 6 bases and V by 6 bases; bases with no gene match: 13. This CDR3 is 16 amino acids long. The CDR3 coding sequence is TGTGCCAGCAGAAAACCCCCGACTAGCGGGATTGTCGAGCAGTACTTC. Translation gives CASRKPPTSGIVEQYF.

This clonotype has only a few counts. The V gene is TRBV7-6, the J gene TRBJ1-2, with no clear D. The CDR3 totals 16 residues. V was cut by 5 bases and J by 2 bases, with 18 bases left in between. The V gene's germline CDR1 is SGHVS and CDR2 FNYEAQ. The CDR3 loop is CASSPRVGSSNYGYTF. In DNA form, the CDR3 reads TGTGCCAGCAGCCCTCGAGTTGGGTCCTCGAACTATGGCTACACCTTC. Variable domain in full (rest from reference TRBV7-6 and TRBJ1-2): GAGVSQSPRYKVTKRGQDVALRCDPISGHVSLYWYRQALGQGPEFLTYFNYEAQQDKSGLPNDRFSAERPEGSISTLTIQRTEQRDSAMYRCASSPRVGSSNYGYTFGSGTRLTVV.

The chain couples TRBV6-5 to TRBJ2-4; 7 bases are a match to TRBD2. The V segment lost 0 bases and the J segment 5 bases; nucleotides outside the gene matches: 7. Germline V gene lookup returns CDR1 MNHEY and CDR2 SVGAGI. The CDR3 runs to 16 residues. The CDR3 nucleotides read TGTGCCAGCAGTTACTCGATAGGGCTAGCGGAAAACATTCAGTACTTC. Translated: CASSYSIGLAENIQYF.

This clonotype has only a few counts. The chain joins TRBV11-2 to TRBJ2-5; 11 nucleotides match TRBD2. V dropped 4 bases and J dropped 1; count of bases not matched to a gene: 5. CDR1 and CDR2 (germline): SGHAT, FQNNGV. The CDR3 runs 16 residues. The CDR3 region is CASSSGTSGAQETQYF. Here the CDR3 DNA reads TGTGCCAGCAGCTCGGGGACTAGCGGCGCCCAAGAGACCCAGTACTTC.

Concerning this clonotype: The conserved closing phenylalanine or tryptophan is absent in this CDR3, likely reflecting a read error. The genes are TRBV5-1 and TRBJ2-6, with D maybe TRBD1 (5 bases). Between the trimmed V and J ends, which lost 4 bases and 0 bases, there was a span of 5 bases. This CDR3 region has 14 residues. Germline V lookup: CDR1 SGHRS, CDR2 YFSETQ. The CDR3 DNA reads TGCGCCAGCAGCGACAGCTCTGGGGCCAACGTCCTGACTTAC. Protein sequence: CASSDSSGANVLTY.

This clonotype appeared a few times. A much more abundant neighbour one base away suggests this may be a read error. The chain combines TRBV7-9 with TRBJ1-1, with D uncertain. The CDR3 totals 12 residues. Looked up from germline, CDR1 is SEHNR and CDR2 is FQNEAQ (reference sequence). This CDR3 is CVSSLGNTEAFF. The DNA for the CDR3 is TGTGTCAGCAGCTTAGGGAACACTGAAGCTTTCTTT.

J is TRBJ2-1 and V is TRBV24-1; 9 bases align to TRBD2. The CDR3 extends over 20 amino acids. V lost 3 bases to trimming and J lost 0 bases; unmatched junction nucleotides: 14. Germline V lookup: CDR1 KGHDR, CDR2 SFDVKD. The DNA of the CDR3 is TGTGCCACCAGTGATCCCTCCCTAGCGGGACCTAAGGGCTCCTACAATGAGCAGTTCTTC. Translated: CATSDPSLAGPKGSYNEQFF.

The rearrangement uses TRBV9 and TRBJ2-7; 8 nucleotides agree with TRBD2. Germline values: CDR1 SGDLS, CDR2 YYNGEE. V shed 4 bases and J 2 bases; nucleotides not matched to a gene: 5. This CDR3 spans 14 amino acids. The CDR3 reads CASSPTSVPYEQYF. The DNA of the CDR3 is TGTGCCAGCAGCCCGACTAGCGTCCCCTACGAGCAGTACTTC.

This chain links TRBV12-3 or TRBV12-4 with TRBJ2-5; TRBD2 is a possible D gene (5 bases). The CDR3 is made up of 12 amino acids. Trimming stripped 8 bases from V and 14 bases from J, with 21 bases between. As DNA, the CDR3 is TGTGCCAGCCGCAGGACTTTTTACGAGCACTACTTC. Residues: CASRRTFYEHYF.

The J gene is TRBJ1-2, the V gene TRBV20-1, with D possibly being TRBD1 (6 bases). V gave up 4 bases and J gave up 0 bases, with 9 bases separating them. Germline CDR1 DFQATT, CDR2 SNEGSKA (reference sequence). The CDR3 totals 13 residues. CDR3 region: CSAKQGTNYGYTF. CDR3 in DNA: TGCAGTGCTAAACAGGGTACTAACTATGGCTACACCTTC.

The chain is built from TRBV20-1 and TRBJ2-3; either TRBD1 or TRBD2 may fit D (5 bases each). The CDR3 loop spans 12 amino acids. CDR1 and CDR2 (germline): DFQATT, SNEGSKA (reference sequence). V lost 3 bases and J 4 bases, leaving 8 bases between the germline ends. The CDR3 DNA reads as TGCAGTGCTAGTGGGGGACCAGATACGCAGTATTTT. It is translated as CSASGGPDTQYF.

V usage is TRBV12-3 or TRBV12-4 and J usage is TRBJ1-1; D is unresolved. The V and J ends lost 5 bases and 5 bases respectively, with 12 bases between them. This CDR3 has 13 amino acids. The CDR3 sequence is CASSAPASTEAFF. CDR3 DNA sequence: TGTGCCAGCAGTGCACCTGCGTCGACTGAAGCTTTCTTT.

The chain has TRBV20-1 and TRBJ2-3; possible D gene TRBD2, 5 bases. Between the trimmed V and J ends, which lost 4 bases and 5 bases, there was a span of 13 bases. This CDR3 is built from 13 residues. Germline loops: CDR1 DFQATT, CDR2 SNEGSKA (reference sequence). The CDR3 DNA is TGCAGTGCTACTAGCAGGACTGAAGATACGCAGTATTTT. It translates to CSATSRTEDTQYF.

This clonotype was seen only a few times. The genes are TRBV6-6 and TRBJ1-1, with a tentative D call TRBD1 (6 bases). Germline CDR1 is MNHNY and CDR2 is SVGAGI (reference sequence). V was pared by 11 bases and J by 3 bases, with 16 bases between. The CDR3 is 13 residues long. The CDR3: CAAIGDKDTEAFF. For the CDR3, the DNA is TGTGCCGCAATCGGGGACAAAGACACTGAAGCTTTCTTT.

J is TRBJ1-2 and V is TRBV6-5; D gene unclear. Germline CDR1 MNHEY, CDR2 SVGAGI. This CDR3 contains 12 residues. V was clipped by 10 bases and J by 0 bases, with 9 bases between them. CDR3 in DNA: TGTGCCACCAAGGGTACTAACTATGGCTACACCTTC. Amino acids: CATKGTNYGYTF.

This clonotype was counted ten times or more. The chain uses TRBV4-1 and TRBJ2-5; 10 bases map to TRBD1. V gave up 4 bases and J gave up 4 bases; unmatched junction bases: 3. The CDR3 sequence is 14 residues long. In germline, CDR1 is MGHRA, CDR2 YSYEKL. CDR3 protein: CASSPGTGVETQYF. CDR3 in DNA: TGCGCCAGCAGCCCAGGGACAGGGGTAGAGACCCAGTACTTC.

This clonotype was observed at least ten times. V and J are TRBV9 and TRBJ1-4, with a possible D match to TRBD1 (6 bases). Trimming left V 3 bases short and J 5 bases short, with 17 bases between. The CDR3 is 16 amino acids. CDR1 is SGDLS and CDR2 is YYNGEE in the germline V gene. The CDR3, as DNA: TGTGCCAGCAGCGCTCCAGGGGTGGGGGTGAATGAAAAACTGTTTTTT. Encoded protein: CASSAPGVGVNEKLFF.

J is TRBJ1-4 and V is TRBV20-1; no definite D call. V lost 0 bases to trimming and J lost 0 bases, with 8 bases between them. The CDR3 loop spans 15 amino acids. Germline assignment: CDR1 DFQATT and CDR2 SNEGSKA (reference sequence). DNA for the CDR3: TGCAGTGCTAGAGATCATCAAGCAACTAATGAAAAACTGTTTTTT. It is translated as CSARDHQATNEKLFF.

V and J are TRBV27 and TRBJ2-1; TRBD2 aligns across 10 bases. The CDR3 is 15 residues long. Germline trimming cut 6 bases from V and 8 bases from J; bases unmatched to any gene: 10. Germline V gene lookup returns CDR1 MNHEY and CDR2 SMNVEV (reference sequence). The CDR3 sequence is CASRGSSGRIDEQFF. The CDR3 DNA sequence: TGTGCCAGCAGGGGTAGTAGCGGGAGGATCGATGAGCAGTTCTTC.

The chain uses TRBV5-1 and TRBJ2-5, with 12 bases matching TRBD2. CDR1 and CDR2 from the germline V gene are SGHRS and YFSETQ. After removal of 0 bases from V and 4 bases from J, the junction contained 4 bases not matched to a gene. CDR3 size: 16 residues. CDR3 region: CASSLDLAGGRETQYF. The CDR3 DNA reads as TGCGCCAGCAGCTTGGACCTAGCGGGAGGGCGAGAGACCCAGTACTTC. Using reference TRBV5-1 and TRBJ2-5 for the parts outside the CDR3, the full variable domain is KAGVTQTPRYLIKTRGQQVTLSCSPISGHRSVSWYQQTPGQGLQFLFEYFSETQRNKGNFPGRFSGRQFSNSRSEMNVSTLELGDSALYLCASSLDLAGGRETQYFGPGTRLLVL.

This clonotype has more than one count but fewer than ten. Mismatch with germline at one junction end may stem from a read error. The rearrangement joins TRBV20-1 to TRBJ1-1, with TRBD1 identical over 8 bases. Germline V gives CDR1 DFQATT, CDR2 SNEGSKA (reference sequence). The CDR3 covers 17 residues. As DNA, the CDR3 is TGCAGTGCTAGAGTCACTCAAGGACAGGGACCGAACACCGAAGCTTTCTTT. Translating it yields CSARVTQGQGPNTEAFF.

V gene TRBV29-1 combines with J gene TRBJ1-1; the D is unclear. Per the germline V gene, CDR1 is SQVTM and CDR2 is ANQGSEA. The CDR3 has 13 amino acids. V shed 6 bases and J shed 0 bases, with 11 bases lying between them. CDR3 sequence (DNA): TGCAGCGTGGTCAGAGGTATGAACACTGAAGCTTTCTTT. Its translation is CSVVRGMNTEAFF.

The V call is TRBV7-9, the J call TRBJ1-4; 9 bases line up with TRBD1. J lost 8 bases, V lost 0 bases, and 7 bases had no gene match. Germline V gene lookup returns CDR1 SEHNR and CDR2 FQNEAQ (reference sequence). The CDR3 is made up of 16 amino acids. CDR3 sequence: CASSLAGTGTLEKLFF. The CDR3 DNA follows: TGTGCCAGCAGCTTAGCGGGGACAGGGACGTTGGAAAAACTGTTTTTT.

This chain links TRBV20-1 with TRBJ1-1; 11 bases align to TRBD1. CDR1 and CDR2 (germline): DFQATT, SNEGSKA (reference sequence). CDR3 size: 13 residues. The CDR3 DNA follows: TGCAGCTATAGGACAGGGGGCGTCACTGAAGCTTTCTTT. It translates to CSYRTGGVTEAFF.

In this sample, this clonotype turned up a few times. This chain joins TRBV5-1 and TRBJ2-5; perhaps TRBD1 as D (5 bases). Germline CDR1 and CDR2: SGHRS and YFSETQ. CDR3 size: 14 residues. Trimming took 0 bases from V and 6 from J, leaving 12 bases between them. The CDR3 sequence is CASSLEGEQKTQYF. The DNA of the CDR3 is TGCGCCAGCAGCTTGGAAGGGGAACAAAAGACCCAGTACTTC.

In its sample, this clonotype was seen a few times. The chain couples TRBV28 to TRBJ1-2; D is perhaps TRBD1 (5 bases). CDR3 size: 16 residues. The V end lost 4 bases, the J end lost 2 bases, and 17 bases lay between the germline ends. CDR1 and CDR2 from the germline V gene are MDHEN and SYDVKM. This chain's CDR3 is CASSSGGGRQNYGYTF. The CDR3, as DNA: TGTGCCAGCAGTTCGGGAGGCGGCAGACAGAACTATGGCTACACCTTC.